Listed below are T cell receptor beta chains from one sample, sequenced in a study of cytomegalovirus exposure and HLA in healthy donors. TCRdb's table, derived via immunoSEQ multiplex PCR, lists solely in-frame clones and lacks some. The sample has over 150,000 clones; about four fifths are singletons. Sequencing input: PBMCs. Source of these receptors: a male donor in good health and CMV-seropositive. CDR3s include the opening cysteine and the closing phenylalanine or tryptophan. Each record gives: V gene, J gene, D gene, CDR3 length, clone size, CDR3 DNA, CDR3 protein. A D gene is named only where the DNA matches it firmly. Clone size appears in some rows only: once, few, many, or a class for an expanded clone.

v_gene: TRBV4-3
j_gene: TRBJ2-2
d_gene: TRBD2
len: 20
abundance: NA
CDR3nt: TGCGCCAGCAGCACAAAGACGGGGCTTACTAGCGGGGGGAACACCGGGGAGCTGTTTTTT
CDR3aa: CASSTKTGLTSGGNTGELFF

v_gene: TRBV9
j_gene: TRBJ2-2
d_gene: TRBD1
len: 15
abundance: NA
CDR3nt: TGTGCCAGCAGCCCCAACAGGGGGAACACCGGGGAGCTGTTTTTT
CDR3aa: CASSPNRGNTGELFF

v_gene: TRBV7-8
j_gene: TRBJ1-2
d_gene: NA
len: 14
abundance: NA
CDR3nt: TGTGCCAGCAGCTCCCTGGGAGGGTCCTATGGCTACACCTTC
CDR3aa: CASSSLGGSYGYTF

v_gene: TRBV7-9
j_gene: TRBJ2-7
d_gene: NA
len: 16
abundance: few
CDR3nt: TGTGCCAGCAGCTTAGCTCTTAACCCGGGATCTTACGAGCAGTACTTC
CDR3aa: CASSLALNPGSYEQYF

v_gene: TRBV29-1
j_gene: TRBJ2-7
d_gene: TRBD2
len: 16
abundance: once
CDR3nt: TGCAGCGTTGATCTGCCTAGCGGGAGGACGCAAGGGGAGCAGTACTTC
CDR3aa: CSVDLPSGRTQGEQYF

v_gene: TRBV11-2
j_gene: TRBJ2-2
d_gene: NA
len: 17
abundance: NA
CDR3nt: TGTGCCAGCAGCCGATTACGCGGGACCTATTCCACCGGGGAGCTGTTTTTT
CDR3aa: CASSRLRGTYSTGELFF

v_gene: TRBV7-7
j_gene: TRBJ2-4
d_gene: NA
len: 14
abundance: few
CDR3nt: TGTGCCAGCAGCTTAGCTCCCGGGGATAGCATTCAGTACTTC
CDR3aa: CASSLAPGDSIQYF

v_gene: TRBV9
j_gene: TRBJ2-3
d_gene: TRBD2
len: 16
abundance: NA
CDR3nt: TGTGCCAGTAGCGATAAAAGCGGGGCGGGGACAGATACGCAGTATTTT
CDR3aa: CASSDKSGAGTDTQYF

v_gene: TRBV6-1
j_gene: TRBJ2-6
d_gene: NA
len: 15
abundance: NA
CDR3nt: TGTGCCAGCAGGGAGGGGAATTCTGGGGCCAACGGCCTGACTTTC
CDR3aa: CASREGNSGANGLTF

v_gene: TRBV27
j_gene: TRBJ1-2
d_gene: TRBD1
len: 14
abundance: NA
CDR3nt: TGTGCCAGCAGTCCCGGGACAGGGGGCGCAAGCTACACCTTC
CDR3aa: CASSPGTGGASYTF

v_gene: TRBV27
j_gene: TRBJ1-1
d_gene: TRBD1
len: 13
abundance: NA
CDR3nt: TGTGCCAGCAGTCTGGGACAGAAGGCTGAAGCTTTCTTT
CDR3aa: CASSLGQKAEAFF

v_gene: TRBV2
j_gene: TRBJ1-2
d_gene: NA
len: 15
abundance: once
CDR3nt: TGTGCCAGCAGGGAGGGCAGGGCTAATAACTATGGCTACACCTTC
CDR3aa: CASREGRANNYGYTF

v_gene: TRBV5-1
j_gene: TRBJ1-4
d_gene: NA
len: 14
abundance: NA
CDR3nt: TGCGCCAGCAGCTTGGTCAGGGCAGAGGAAAAACTGTTTTTT
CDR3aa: CASSLVRAEEKLFF

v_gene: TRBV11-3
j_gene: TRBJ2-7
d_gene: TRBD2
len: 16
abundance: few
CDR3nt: TGTGCCAGCAGCGCACCTAGCGGGGGGTTCTCCTACGAGCAGTACTTC
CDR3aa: CASSAPSGGFSYEQYF

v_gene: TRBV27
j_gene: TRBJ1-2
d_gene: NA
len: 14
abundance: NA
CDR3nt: TGTGCCAGCAGTCCGTCGACAGATAACTATGGCTACACCTTC
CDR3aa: CASSPSTDNYGYTF

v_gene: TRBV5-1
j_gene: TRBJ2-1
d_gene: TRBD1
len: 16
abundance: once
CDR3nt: TGCGCCAGCAGCTTGGTAGGGGGCTCTGCCTACAATGAGCAGTTCTTC
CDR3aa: CASSLVGGSAYNEQFF

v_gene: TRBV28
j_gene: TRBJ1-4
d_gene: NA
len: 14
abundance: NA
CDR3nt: TGTGCCAGCAGTTTACGAACCCCGGAGGGAAAACTGTTTTTT
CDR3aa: CASSLRTPEGKLFF

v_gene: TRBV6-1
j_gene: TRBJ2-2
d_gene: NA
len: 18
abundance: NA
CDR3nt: TGTGCCAGCAGTGATCTTCCTATAATCAATCCGAGTACCGGGGAGCTGTTTTTT
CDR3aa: CASSDLPIINPSTGELFF

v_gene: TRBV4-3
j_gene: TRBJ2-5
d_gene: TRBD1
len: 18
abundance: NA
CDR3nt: TGCGCCAGCAGCCAAGAGTTGACAGGGGTGGGGATCCAAGAGACCCAGTACTTC
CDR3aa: CASSQELTGVGIQETQYF

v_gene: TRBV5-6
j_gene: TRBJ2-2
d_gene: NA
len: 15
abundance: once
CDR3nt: TGTGCCAGCAGCTTGGACAACGCGAACACCGGGGAGCTGTTTTTT
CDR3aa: CASSLDNANTGELFF

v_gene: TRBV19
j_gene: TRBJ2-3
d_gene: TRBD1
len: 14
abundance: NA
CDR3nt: TGTGCCAGTAGTAACAGGGGGTTGGCAGATACGCAGTATTTT
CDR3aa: CASSNRGLADTQYF

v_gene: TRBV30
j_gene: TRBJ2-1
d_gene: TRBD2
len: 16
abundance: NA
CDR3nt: TGTGCCTGGAGACAAGGCCCTAGCGGGAGGGCAAATGAGCAGTTCTTC
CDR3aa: CAWRQGPSGRANEQFF

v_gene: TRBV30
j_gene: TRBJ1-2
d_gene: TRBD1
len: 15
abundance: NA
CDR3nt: TGTGCCTGGATGAGACTTGGACAGGGGGCCCTAGCCGGGACCTTC
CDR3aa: CAWMRLGQGALAGTF

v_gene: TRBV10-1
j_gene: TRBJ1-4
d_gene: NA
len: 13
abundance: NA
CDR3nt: TGCGCCAGCAGTGCCCAGTTGAATGAAAAACTGTTTTTT
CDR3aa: CASSAQLNEKLFF

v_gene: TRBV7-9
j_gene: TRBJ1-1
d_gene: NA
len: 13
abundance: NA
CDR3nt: TGTGCCAGCAGCTTACTTTCGGGGGGTGAAGCTTTCTTT
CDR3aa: CASSLLSGGEAFF

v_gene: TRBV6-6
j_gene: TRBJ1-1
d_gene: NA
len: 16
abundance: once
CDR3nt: TGTGCCAGCAGTTACTCGACTTCGGCCGGGGGGGACGGAGCTTTCTTT
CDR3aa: CASSYSTSAGGDGAFF

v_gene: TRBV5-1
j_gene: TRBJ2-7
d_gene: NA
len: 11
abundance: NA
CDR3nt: TGCGCCAGCAGCGATCTGTACGAGCAGTACTTC
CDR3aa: CASSDLYEQYF

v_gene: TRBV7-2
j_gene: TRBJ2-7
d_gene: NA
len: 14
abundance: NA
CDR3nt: TGTGCCAGCAGCTTAGGGGAAGGGGTCTACGAGCAGTACTTC
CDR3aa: CASSLGEGVYEQYF